A selection of T cell receptor beta chains follows, all from one sample in a study of blood T cell repertoires in COVID-19. Produced via immunoSEQ multiplex PCR; TCRdb's table is partial and in-frame only. The sample yields 150,000 to 200,000 clones, roughly 84% seen once. Material: peripheral blood. The receptors derive from a human donor in a cohort sampled during active COVID-19. Each CDR3 is given with its conserved first and last residue. A D gene is named only where the DNA matches it firmly.

V gene | D gene | CDR3 protein
TRBV27 | TRBD2 | CASQTGRGSYEQYF
TRBV5-1 | TRBD2 | CASRGLSGRGTDTQYF
TRBV7-2 | - | CASSPPGGWSTDTQYF
TRBV6-1 | TRBD2 | CASSGRTSGRSYNEQFF
TRBV24-1 | TRBD2 | CASRGAGATGELFF
TRBV27 | TRBD1 | CASSPTGFNSPLHF
TRBV19 | TRBD2 | CASSMASGIYEQYF
TRBV18 | - | CASSPDTLQETQYF
TRBV18 | TRBD2 | CASSPPDSGTSGKNEQYF
TRBV29-1 | - | CSGVEGDTGELFF
TRBV9 | TRBD1 | CASSVEAGGNTEAFF
TRBV7-6 | - | CASSLSSATNEKLFF
TRBV10-3 | - | CAISVSGVNTEAFF